This passage covers 24 T cell receptor beta chains from one sample sequenced in a study of radiation and T cells in renal cell carcinoma (TCRdb year 2020). The library was prepared using the immunoSEQ multiplex PCR assay. Drawn from immuneACCESS, this table holds only the in-frame rearrangements with V and J called that TCRdb kept. Clones are partly lost; checked studies trace under half to an unresolved V gene and leave the rest unexplained. The sample has about 62,000 clones on record, about 80% of them singletons. The ten largest clones add up to 6% to 7% of the sample. The time point label, as the study defines it: blood 4 weeks post-SBRT, at nephrectomy. The sample's treatment or condition label is to be understood as: 15 Gy SBRT to primary tumor, nephrectomy 4 weeks later. Source: blood, taken from a patient whose treatment included radiotherapy and nephrectomy. Source of these receptors: a man between 60 and 75 years old with renal cell carcinoma.

This clone was seen only a few times. The V call is TRBV27, the J call TRBJ1-5; D might be TRBD1 (5 bases). Between the trimmed V and J ends, which lost 3 bases and 5 bases, there was a span of 8 bases. CDR3 size: 13 residues. The germline V gene encodes CDR1 MNHEY and CDR2 SMNVEV (reference sequence). The CDR3 sequence: CASSFGGDQPQHF. The CDR3 DNA follows: TGTGCCAGCAGTTTCGGGGGGGATCAGCCCCAGCATTTT.

V is TRBV18 and J is TRBJ2-3; D gene uncertain. The ends were cut back, 0 bases at V and 5 bases at J, with 6 bases in the middle. Germline CDR1 is KGHSH and CDR2 is LQKENI. This CDR3 is 13 amino acids long. The CDR3 region has the DNA TGTGCCAGCTCACCACCAGGAGAAGATACGCAGTATTTT. Amino acid sequence: CASSPPGEDTQYF.

V and J are TRBV20-1 and TRBJ2-1; D is unresolved. The CDR3 spans 11 residues. The germline V and J ends were trimmed by 6 bases and 9 bases, with 12 bases remaining between them. Germline-derived CDR1 and CDR2 are DFQATT and SNEGSKA (reference sequence). CDR3: CSAPKHAEQFF. CDR3 in DNA: TGCAGTGCCCCGAAACATGCTGAGCAGTTCTTC.

This clone qualifies as medium-sized (0.01 to 0.1%). This chain uses TRBV30 with TRBJ1-1; D gene uncertain. Germline CDR1 is GTSNPN and CDR2 is SVGIG (reference sequence). V gave up 8 bases and J gave up 2 bases, with 9 bases separating them. The CDR3 has 11 residues. The CDR3 DNA sequence: TGTGCCGCGGAAAGAAACACTGAAGCTTTCTTT. Residues: CAAERNTEAFF. Together with reference TRBV30 and TRBJ1-1, the CDR3 gives the full variable domain: SQTIHQWPATLVQPVGSPLSLECTVEGTSNPNLYWYRQAAGRGLQLLFYSVGIGQISSEVPQNLSASRPQDRQFILSSKKLLLSDSGFYLCAAERNTEAFFGQGTRLTVV.

Comments on this clone: A read error may account for a junction end that differs from germline. V gene TRBV11-2 combines with J gene TRBJ1-1; 7 bases align to TRBD1. The CDR3 runs to 14 residues. Germline V gene data show CDR1 as SGHAT and CDR2 as FQNNGV. CDR3 coding DNA: TGTGCCAGCAGCTCATCGACAGGGATCCCAACCCTTGTCTTT. Protein: CASSSSTGIPTLVF.

The chain carries TRBV30 and TRBJ2-4; possibly TRBD2 for D (7 bases). Germline assignment: CDR1 GTSNPN and CDR2 SVGIG (reference sequence). V gave up 1 base and J gave up 8 bases, with 12 bases separating them. There are 13 residues in the CDR3. The CDR3 DNA sequence: TGTGCCTGGAGTGCACAGGGAGGGGACATTCAGTACTTC. This codes for CAWSAQGGDIQYF.

V usage is TRBV4-3 and J usage is TRBJ2-1; D perhaps matches TRBD1 (6 bases). This CDR3 has 17 residues. V gave up 0 bases and J gave up 4 bases, with 16 bases separating them. Looked up from germline, CDR1 is LGHNA and CDR2 is YSLEER. CDR3 sequence (DNA): TGCGCCAGCAGCCAAGATGGGGGCCAGGGTACGTACAATGAGCAGTTCTTC. This codes for CASSQDGGQGTYNEQFF.

J is TRBJ1-2 and V is TRBV27; 7 positions agree with TRBD1. From germline, CDR1 is MNHEY and CDR2 SMNVEV (reference sequence). The junction had 19 bases not matched to a gene; V was cut back by 5 bases and J by 1 base. The CDR3 runs to 19 residues. The CDR3 bases are TGTGCCAGCAGTCATAGGAAGGGGACAGAGAAACCCCTTAACTATGGCTACACCTTC. Its translation: CASSHRKGTEKPLNYGYTF.

This clone was counted only a few times. The CDR3 loop reads CASSSRTSGGYQETQYF. CDR3 nucleotide sequence: TGTGCCAGTAGTTCCCGGACTAGCGGGGGGTACCAAGAGACCCAGTACTTC. This sequence joins TRBV19 and TRBJ2-5; 14 nucleotides match TRBD2. From germline, CDR1 is LNHDA and CDR2 SQIVND (reference sequence). Trimming at V came to 5 bases and at J to 0 bases, leaving 5 bases not matched to a gene. This CDR3 region has 17 residues.

The chain has TRBV11-1 and TRBJ1-2, with a possible D match to TRBD1 (6 bases). The V gene lost 3 bases and the J gene lost 6 bases, with 17 bases spanning the gap. Per germline, CDR1 SGHAT and CDR2 FQDESV (reference sequence). The CDR3 length is 15 residues. The CDR3 is CASSFYGGRGHGYTF. CDR3 bases: TGTGCCAGCAGCTTCTACGGGGGGCGAGGACATGGCTACACCTTC.

The chain employs TRBV11-3 and TRBJ2-1; 10 nucleotides agree with TRBD2. The germline gives CDR1 SGHNT, CDR2 YENEEA. This CDR3 is 13 amino acids long. With V trimmed by 8 bases and J by 9 bases, 7 bases remained unmatched. This CDR3 is CASALSGGFEQFF. In nucleotides, the CDR3 is TGTGCCAGCGCCCTTAGCGGGGGGTTTGAGCAGTTCTTC. Combining the CDR3 with reference TRBV11-3 and TRBJ2-1 gives the whole variable domain EAGVVQSPRYKIIEKKQPVAFWCNPISGHNTLYWYLQNLGQGPELLIRYENEEAVDDSQLPKDRFSAERLKGVDSTLKIQPAELGDSAVYLCASALSGGFEQFFGPGTRLTVL.

Comment on this clone: Distinct nucleotide sequences in the sample also encode this CDR3. The V gene is TRBV30, the J gene TRBJ1-1; D remains ambiguous. V dropped 4 bases and J dropped 2 bases, with 11 bases sitting between them. The germline V gene has CDR1 GTSNPN and CDR2 SVGIG (reference sequence). The CDR3 extends over 13 amino acids. CDR3 DNA sequence: TGTGCCTGGATGTGGCTACCAAACACTGAAGCTTTCTTT. This translates into CAWMWLPNTEAFF. The whole variable domain, remainder taken from reference TRBV30 and TRBJ1-1, is SQTIHQWPATLVQPVGSPLSLECTVEGTSNPNLYWYRQAAGRGLQLLFYSVGIGQISSEVPQNLSASRPQDRQFILSSKKLLLSDSGFYLCAWMWLPNTEAFFGQGTRLTVV.

The V call is TRBV12-1, the J call TRBJ2-1; the table gives TRBD2 as D, unverified against the DNA. TRBV12-1 is listed as a pseudogene. This CDR3 comprises 16 residues. The CDR3 protein is CASSRKAGDGWGEQFF. The CDR3 DNA reads as TGTGCCAGCAGCCGTAAAGCGGGAGACGGTTGGGGTGAGCAGTTCTTC.

The V call is TRBV19, the J call TRBJ2-1; 9 positions match TRBD2. The CDR3 consists of 15 residues. V gave up 6 bases and J gave up 2 bases; unmatched junction bases: 5. Germline lookup yields CDR1 LNHDA and CDR2 SQIVND (reference sequence). The CDR3 here is CASSHGTSTYNEQFF. The CDR3 bases are TGTGCCAGTAGCCATGGGACTAGCACCTACAATGAGCAGTTCTTC.

The V gene is TRBV6-1, the J gene TRBJ2-1, with 12 bases matching TRBD2. In germline, CDR1 is MNHNS, CDR2 SASEGT. V shed 1 base, J shed 2 bases, and the junction held 6 bases outside the gene matches. The CDR3 consists of 18 residues. The chain's CDR3 is CASSEEGASGRAYNEQFF. In DNA, the CDR3 is TGTGCCAGCAGTGAAGAGGGGGCTAGCGGGAGGGCCTACAATGAGCAGTTCTTC.

The chain uses TRBV25-1 and TRBJ1-2; 11 positions match TRBD1. The CDR3 is 14 amino acids. CDR1 and CDR2 (germline): MGHDK, SYGVNS. V trimming: 4 bases; J trimming: 7 bases; junction bases outside the gene matches: 5. The CDR3 coding sequence is TGTGCCAGCAGTGGGGGACAGGGGGAATCTGGCTACACCTTC. Encoded protein: CASSGGQGESGYTF.

The CDR3 nucleotides read TGTGCCAGCAGTGAACGGGCCTACGAGCAGTACGTC. Encoded protein: CASSERAYEQYV. This sequence joins TRBV6-1 and TRBJ2-7, with D uncertain. Trimming pared 2 bases from V and 2 bases from J, leaving 4 bases between. The CDR3 is 12 amino acids. CDR1 is MNHNS, CDR2 SASEGT, per germline.

The sample holds one count of this clone. The chain couples TRBV11-3 to TRBJ1-1, with no clear D. This CDR3 contains 15 residues. V lost 3 bases, J lost 4 bases, and 15 bases lay in between. Germline CDR1 and CDR2: SGHNT and YENEEA. CDR3 coding DNA: TGTGCCAGCAGCTTCGACGGGTTTGGTGGCACTGAAGCTTTCTTT. Protein sequence: CASSFDGFGGTEAFF.

The chain employs TRBV2 and TRBJ1-5; possible D gene TRBD1, 5 bases. The CDR3 sequence is 12 residues long. Germline loops: CDR1 SNHLY, CDR2 FYNNEI. V was pared by 5 bases and J by 16 bases, with 18 bases between. The CDR3 is CASSSPRDPFHF. For the CDR3, the DNA is TGTGCCAGCAGTTCCCCCAGGGACCCCTTTCATTTT.

The chain combines TRBV6-5 with TRBJ2-1, with TRBD2 as a possible D gene (6 bases). Trimming removed 5 bases from V and 10 bases from J, with 18 bases in between. CDR3 size: 14 residues. The germline V gene has CDR1 MNHEY and CDR2 SVGAGI. CDR3: CASSASADRGEQFF. The DNA for the CDR3 is TGTGCCAGCAGTGCATCGGCCGATCGGGGGGAGCAGTTCTTC.

The V gene is TRBV5-4, the J gene TRBJ2-1; D is unresolved. V was clipped by 3 bases and J by 5 bases, with 6 bases between them. Germline loops: CDR1 SGHNT, CDR2 YYREEE (reference sequence). The CDR3 loop spans 12 amino acids. The CDR3 DNA sequence: TGTGCCAGCAGCTCTCCGAACAATGAGCAGTTCTTC. Protein sequence: CASSSPNNEQFF.

The chain combines TRBV10-3 with TRBJ1-5, with TRBD1 matching 11 bases. The V gene's germline CDR1 is ENHRY and CDR2 SYGVKD. CDR3 length: 16 amino acids. J was trimmed by 5 bases and V by 0 bases; bases with no gene match: 3. The CDR3 bases are TGTGCCATCAGTGAGTCGCCGGGACAGGGGGATCAGCCCCAGCATTTT. Protein product: CAISESPGQGDQPQHF.

The chain recombines TRBV19 with TRBJ2-7; TRBD1 aligns across 8 bases. The length of the CDR3 is 14 residues. In germline, CDR1 is LNHDA, CDR2 SQIVND (reference sequence). Trimming cost V 5 bases and J 9 bases; bases outside gene matches: 12. CDR3 nucleotides: TGTGCCAGTAGTGAGAGGGCAGGGGGCGCGGGGCAGTACTTC. Translated, it gives CASSERAGGAGQYF.

The V gene is TRBV6-5, the J gene TRBJ1-1; maybe TRBD1 (5 bases). Looked up from germline, CDR1 is MNHEY and CDR2 is SVGAGI. The CDR3 is made up of 15 amino acids. V was shortened by 5 bases and J by 1 base, with 14 bases between the two germline ends. The CDR3 bases are TGTGCCAGCAGTAAAGGGGTCGTCAGGAACACTGAAGCTTTCTTT. Its protein is CASSKGVVRNTEAFF.